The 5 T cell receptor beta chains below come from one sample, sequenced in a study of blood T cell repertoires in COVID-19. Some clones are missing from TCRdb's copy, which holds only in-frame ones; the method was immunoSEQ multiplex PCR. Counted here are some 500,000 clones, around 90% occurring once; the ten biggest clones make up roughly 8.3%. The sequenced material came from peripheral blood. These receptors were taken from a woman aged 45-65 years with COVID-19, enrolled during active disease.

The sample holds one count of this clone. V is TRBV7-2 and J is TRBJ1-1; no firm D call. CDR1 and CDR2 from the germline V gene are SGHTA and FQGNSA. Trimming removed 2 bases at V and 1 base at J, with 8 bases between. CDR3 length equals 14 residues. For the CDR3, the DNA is TGTGCCAGCAGCTTACGGAGCGGGAACACTGAAGCTTTCTTT. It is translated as CASSLRSGNTEAFF.

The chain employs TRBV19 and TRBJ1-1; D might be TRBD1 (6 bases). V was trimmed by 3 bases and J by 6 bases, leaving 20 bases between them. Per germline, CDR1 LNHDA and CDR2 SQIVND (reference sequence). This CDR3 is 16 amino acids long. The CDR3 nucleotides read TGTGCCAGTAGTATCCCCACAGGGAACGAACAGGCTGAAGCTTTCTTT. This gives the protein CASSIPTGNEQAEAFF.

CDR3 DNA: TGTGCCAGCAGTTTTACCGGGAGCGCAAGAAGAAACACCATATATTTT. Residues: CASSFTGSARRNTIYF. The chain recombines TRBV6-5 with TRBJ1-3; D is uncertain. This CDR3 contains 16 residues. Trimming removed 4 bases from V and 5 bases from J, with 18 bases in between. CDR1 MNHEY and CDR2 SVGAGI come from the germline V gene.

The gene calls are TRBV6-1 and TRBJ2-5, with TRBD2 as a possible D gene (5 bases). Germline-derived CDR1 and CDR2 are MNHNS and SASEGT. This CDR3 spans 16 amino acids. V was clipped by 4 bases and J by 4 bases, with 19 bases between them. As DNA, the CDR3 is TGTGCCAGCAGTGTTCTGTCGGGCCGGCGGGCAGAGACCCAGTACTTC. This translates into CASSVLSGRRAETQYF.

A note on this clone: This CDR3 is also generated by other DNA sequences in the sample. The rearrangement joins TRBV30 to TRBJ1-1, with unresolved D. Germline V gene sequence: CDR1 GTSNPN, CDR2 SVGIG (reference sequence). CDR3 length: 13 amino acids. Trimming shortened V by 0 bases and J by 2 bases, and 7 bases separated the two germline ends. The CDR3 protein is CAWSVEGNTEAFF. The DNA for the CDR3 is TGTGCCTGGAGTGTAGAGGGTAACACTGAAGCTTTCTTT.